The 23 T cell receptor beta chains given below trace back to one sample, sequenced in a study of cytomegalovirus exposure and HLA in healthy donors. Researchers ran the PCR with 60 Vbeta and 13 Jbeta primers. TCRdb's table, derived via immunoSEQ multiplex PCR, lists solely in-frame clones and lacks some. This table holds around 85,000 clones, 65% to 75% found once. The sample was PBMCs. The source of these receptors is a man aged 60 to 69 in good health and CMV-seronegative.

The V gene is TRBV19, the J gene TRBJ1-1, with D unresolved. This CDR3 has 12 residues. Trimming pared 2 bases from V and 7 bases from J, leaving 8 bases between. Germline V gene data show CDR1 as LNHDA and CDR2 as SQIVND (reference sequence). CDR3 sequence: CASSITGNEAFF. The CDR3 DNA is TGTGCCAGTAGTATAACGGGGAATGAAGCTTTCTTT.

The V and J genes are TRBV19 and TRBJ2-7; the D is unclear. Germline V gene data show CDR1 as LNHDA and CDR2 as SQIVND (reference sequence). Trimming left V 3 bases short and J 0 bases short, with 12 bases between. CDR3 length equals 15 residues. The CDR3 sequence is CASSIGPRASYEQYF. Here the CDR3 DNA reads TGTGCCAGTAGTATTGGGCCTCGTGCCTCCTACGAGCAGTACTTC. Full variable domain (remainder filled in from reference TRBV19 and TRBJ2-7): DGGITQSPKYLFRKEGQNVTLSCEQNLNHDAMYWYRQDPGQGLRLIYYSQIVNDFQKGDIAEGYSVSREKKESFPLTVTSAQKNPTAFYLCASSIGPRASYEQYFGPGTRLTVT.

This chain uses TRBV5-8 with TRBJ1-1; 10 positions agree with TRBD1. Unmatched junction bases numbered 3, after V lost 4 bases and J lost 0 bases. The CDR3 is 15 residues long. Germline values: CDR1 SGHTS, CDR2 YDEGEE. The CDR3: CASSLGQGVNTEAFF. CDR3 sequence (DNA): TGTGCCAGCAGCCTTGGACAGGGGGTGAACACTGAAGCTTTCTTT.

The V and J genes are TRBV27 and TRBJ1-1; perhaps TRBD1 as D (6 bases). Trimming took off 5 bases at V and 6 bases at J, with 16 bases between the two ends. The CDR3 totals 14 residues. CDR1 MNHEY and CDR2 SMNVEV come from the germline V gene (reference sequence). The CDR3 region has the DNA TGTGCCAGCAGTAGGAGGGGGGAGGGGGCTGAAGCTTTCTTT. Encoded protein: CASSRRGEGAEAFF.

The genes are TRBV27 and TRBJ1-1; D gene ambiguous. Germline V gene lookup returns CDR1 MNHEY and CDR2 SMNVEV (reference sequence). Trimming took 7 bases from V and 1 from J, leaving 13 bases between them. The CDR3 contains 14 residues. The CDR3 DNA sequence: TGTGCCAGCAACTCGCTGAGGGCGAACACTGAAGCTTTCTTT. This sequence encodes CASNSLRANTEAFF.

This clone was seen more than once but under ten times. The same CDR3 is also encoded by other DNA sequences in this sample. V is TRBV5-1 and J is TRBJ1-1, with 9 positions matching TRBD1. The CDR3 sequence is 13 residues long. In germline, CDR1 is SGHRS, CDR2 YFSETQ. The J segment lost 4 bases and the V segment lost 3 bases, leaving 1 base of the junction unmatched. CDR3 nucleotides: TGCGCCAGCAGCTCGGGACAGGGCACTGAAGCTTTCTTT. Translated, it gives CASSSGQGTEAFF.

The V and J genes are TRBV5-1 and TRBJ2-3; maybe TRBD1 (8 bases). V was shortened by 4 bases and J by 2 bases, with 23 bases between the two germline ends. The CDR3 length is 18 residues. Germline loops: CDR1 SGHRS, CDR2 YFSETQ. The CDR3 nucleotides read TGCGCCAGCAGCCGGCAGGGGGCGAGCGGGGCCAACACAGATACGCAGTATTTT. This sequence encodes CASSRQGASGANTDTQYF.

The V gene is TRBV7-9, the J gene TRBJ2-3; 8 bases are a match to TRBD2. CDR3 size: 16 residues. Germline V lookup: CDR1 SEHNR, CDR2 FQNEAQ (reference sequence). Losses at the gene ends were 2 bases for V and 1 base for J; bases not matched to a gene: 5. CDR3 loop: CASSLILGGGTDTQYF. The CDR3 DNA follows: TGTGCCAGCAGCTTAATTCTCGGGGGGGGCACAGATACGCAGTATTTT.

The chain is built from TRBV5-4 and TRBJ1-1, with 7 positions matching TRBD1. Germline V gene data show CDR1 as SGHNT and CDR2 as YYREEE (reference sequence). V shed 4 bases, J shed 4 bases, and the junction held 4 bases outside the gene matches. The CDR3 runs 13 residues. The CDR3 is CASSPDRVTEAFF. The CDR3 nucleotides read TGTGCCAGCAGCCCCGACAGGGTCACTGAAGCTTTCTTT.

Worth noting for this clone: The sample has other DNA sequences that encode this CDR3 too. The chain uses TRBV5-1 and TRBJ2-2; 9 bases are a match to TRBD1. The junction had 2 bases not matched to a gene; V was cut back by 4 bases and J by 1 base. The CDR3 is 15 amino acids. The V gene's germline CDR1 is SGHRS and CDR2 YFSETQ. CDR3 loop: CASSLGQGNTGELFF. DNA of the CDR3: TGCGCCAGCAGCCTGGGACAGGGGAACACCGGGGAGCTGTTTTTT.

The rearrangement uses TRBV6-6 and TRBJ2-7; 8 bases agree with TRBD2. The germline V gene has CDR1 MNHNY and CDR2 SVGAGI (reference sequence). V trimming: 6 bases; J trimming: 6 bases; junction bases outside the gene matches: 1. This CDR3 is built from 11 residues. The CDR3 nucleotides are TGTGCCAGCAGCCTAGCGGGCGAGCAGTACTTC. This sequence encodes CASSLAGEQYF.

In the case of this clone: The junction and the germline gene differ at one end; a read error may be behind it. The chain has TRBV7-9 and TRBJ2-7, with a tentative D call TRBD1 (6 bases). Germline values: CDR1 SEHNR, CDR2 FQNEAQ (reference sequence). The length of the CDR3 is 12 residues. Written as DNA, the CDR3 is TGTTCCAGCAGCCTACAGGGACGCGAGCAGTACTTC. As protein: CSSSLQGREQYF.

Notes on this clone: The sample carries other DNA sequences with the same CDR3. The rearrangement links TRBV6-4 to TRBJ1-5; tentative D call: TRBD1 (5 bases). The CDR3 extends over 14 amino acids. The germline CDR1 and CDR2 sequences are MRHNA and SNTAGT. This CDR3 is CAGSPIGGDQPQHF. CDR3 nucleotides: TGTGCTGGCAGCCCAATCGGGGGGGATCAGCCCCAGCATTTT.

This chain uses TRBV5-1 with TRBJ1-1, with no clear D. The CDR3 has 14 residues. Germline CDR1 and CDR2: SGHRS and YFSETQ. V was trimmed by 0 bases and J by 6 bases, leaving 12 bases between them. The CDR3 DNA is TGCGCCAGCAGCTTGGATCCATCAAGCGCTGAAGCTTTCTTT. It encodes CASSLDPSSAEAFF.

The chain employs TRBV14 and TRBJ2-7; 7 bases align to TRBD1. In germline, CDR1 is SGHDN, CDR2 FVKESK. V shed 6 bases and J 4 bases; nucleotides not matched to a gene: 9. This CDR3 region has 14 residues. The CDR3 spells CASRFLTGKYEQYF. The CDR3 coding sequence is TGTGCCAGCAGATTCCTGACAGGGAAGTACGAGCAGTACTTC.

The genes are TRBV18 and TRBJ1-3; possible D gene TRBD1, 5 bases. The CDR3 extends over 13 amino acids. CDR1 and CDR2 from the germline V gene are KGHSH and LQKENI. Trimming shortened V by 4 bases and J by 6 bases, and 10 bases separated the two germline ends. The CDR3 sequence is CASSLTRENTIYF. The CDR3 nucleotides read TGTGCCAGCTCACTCACCAGGGAAAACACCATATATTTT. The full variable domain, rest sourced from reference TRBV18 and TRBJ1-3, is NAGVMQNPRHLVRRRGQEARLRCSPMKGHSHVYWYRQLPEEGLKFMVYLQKENIIDESGMPKERFSAEFPKEGPSILRIQQVVRGDSAAYFCASSLTRENTIYFGEGSWLTVV.

The chain is built from TRBV7-2 and TRBJ1-2, with a weak D call TRBD1 (6 bases). Trimming left V 3 bases short and J 4 bases short, with 9 bases between. The CDR3 runs 13 residues. Germline assignment: CDR1 SGHTA and CDR2 FQGNSA. In DNA, the CDR3 is TGTGCCAGCAGCTTTGGGACAACCTATGGCTACACCTTC. This gives the protein CASSFGTTYGYTF.

The chain is built from TRBV7-3 and TRBJ2-7; 9 bases fit TRBD1. After removal of 1 base from V and 3 bases from J, the junction contained 10 bases not matched to a gene. CDR3 size: 17 residues. Germline loops: CDR1 SGHTA, CDR2 FQGTGA. CDR3 DNA: TGTGCCAGCAGCTTAAACGCCCCGGGACAGGGAAACTACGAGCAGTACTTC. Translated, it gives CASSLNAPGQGNYEQYF.

CDR3 sequence reads: CASSYPGESNGYTF. CDR3 DNA sequence: TGCGCCAGCAGCTATCCAGGGGAAAGTAATGGCTACACCTTC. The J gene is TRBJ1-2, the V gene TRBV5-1; possibly TRBD1 for D (6 bases). V lost 3 bases, J lost 6 bases, and 15 bases lay in between. CDR1 and CDR2 from the germline V gene are SGHRS and YFSETQ. The CDR3 extends over 14 amino acids.

CDR3 loop: CASSLAPHRSREKLFF. The CDR3, as DNA: TGTGCCAGCAGCTTAGCGCCCCACAGGTCAAGGGAAAAACTGTTTTTT. The rearrangement uses TRBV7-8 and TRBJ1-4, with D possibly being TRBD1 (5 bases). Germline CDR1 and CDR2: SGHVS and FQNEAQ. The V end lost 0 bases, the J end lost 8 bases, and 16 bases lay between the germline ends. The CDR3 totals 16 residues.

The chain carries TRBV6-5 and TRBJ2-1, with a weak D call TRBD1 (6 bases). From germline, CDR1 is MNHEY and CDR2 SVGAGI. The ends were cut back, 0 bases at V and 7 bases at J, with 7 bases in the middle. CDR3 length: 13 residues. The CDR3 loop reads CASSYSGQNEQFF. The CDR3 DNA follows: TGTGCCAGCAGTTACTCCGGACAGAATGAGCAGTTCTTC.

This rearrangement joins TRBV9 to TRBJ1-2, with D perhaps TRBD1 (6 bases). The CDR3 contains 14 residues. Per the germline V gene, CDR1 is SGDLS and CDR2 is YYNGEE. V shed 3 bases and J shed 8 bases, with 17 bases lying between them. The CDR3 reads CASSALAPGGGYTF. CDR3 coding DNA: TGTGCCAGCAGCGCCTTAGCCCCGGGGGGCGGCTACACCTTC. The variable domain in full, with the rest retrieved from reference TRBV9 and TRBJ1-2, is DSGVTQTPKHLITATGQRVTLRCSPRSGDLSVYWYQQSLDQGLQFLIQYYNGEERAKGNILERFSAQQFPDLHSELNLSSLELGDSALYFCASSALAPGGGYTFGSGTRLTVV.

This clone was seen just once. Sequence at one end of the junction differs from germline and may be a read error. The V and J genes are TRBV7-9 and TRBJ1-2, with a weak D call TRBD1 (6 bases). CDR1 is SEHNR and CDR2 is FQNEAQ in the germline V gene (reference sequence). The CDR3 has 15 amino acids. CDR3 in DNA: TGTTCCAGCAGCTTAGCGTGGGGGACAAACTATGGCTACACCTTC. It translates to CSSSLAWGTNYGYTF. Using reference TRBV7-9 and TRBJ1-2 for the parts outside the CDR3, the full variable domain is DTGVSQNPRHKITKRGQNVTFRCDPISEHNRLYWYRQTLGQGPEFLTYFQNEAQLEKSRLLSDRFSAERPKGSFSTLEIQRTEQGDSAMYLCSSSLAWGTNYGYTFGSGTRLTVV.